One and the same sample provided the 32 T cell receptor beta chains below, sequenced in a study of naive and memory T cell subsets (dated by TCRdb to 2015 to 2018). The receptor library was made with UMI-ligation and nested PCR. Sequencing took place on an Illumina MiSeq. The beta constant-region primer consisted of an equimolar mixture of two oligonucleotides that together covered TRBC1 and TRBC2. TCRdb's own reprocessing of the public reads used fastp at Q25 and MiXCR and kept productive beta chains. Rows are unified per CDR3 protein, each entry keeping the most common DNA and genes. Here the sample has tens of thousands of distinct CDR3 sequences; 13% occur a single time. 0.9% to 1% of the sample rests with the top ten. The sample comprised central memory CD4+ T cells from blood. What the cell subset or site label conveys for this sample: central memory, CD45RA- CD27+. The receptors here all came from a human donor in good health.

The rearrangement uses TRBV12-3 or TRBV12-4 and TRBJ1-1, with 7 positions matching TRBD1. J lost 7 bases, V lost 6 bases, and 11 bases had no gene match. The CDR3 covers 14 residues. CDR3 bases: TGTGCCAGCAGCCAGACAGGGAGCGTCCTTGAAGCTTTCTTT. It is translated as CASSQTGSVLEAFF.

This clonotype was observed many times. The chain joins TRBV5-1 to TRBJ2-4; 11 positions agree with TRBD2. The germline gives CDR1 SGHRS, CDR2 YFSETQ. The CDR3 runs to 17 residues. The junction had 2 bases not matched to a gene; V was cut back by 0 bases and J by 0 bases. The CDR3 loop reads CASSLDGLAGAKNIQYF. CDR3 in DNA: TGCGCCAGCAGCTTGGATGGACTAGCGGGAGCCAAAAACATTCAGTACTTC. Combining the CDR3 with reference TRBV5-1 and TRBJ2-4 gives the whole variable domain KAGVTQTPRYLIKTRGQQVTLSCSPISGHRSVSWYQQTPGQGLQFLFEYFSETQRNKGNFPGRFSGRQFSNSRSEMNVSTLELGDSALYLCASSLDGLAGAKNIQYFGAGTRLSVL.

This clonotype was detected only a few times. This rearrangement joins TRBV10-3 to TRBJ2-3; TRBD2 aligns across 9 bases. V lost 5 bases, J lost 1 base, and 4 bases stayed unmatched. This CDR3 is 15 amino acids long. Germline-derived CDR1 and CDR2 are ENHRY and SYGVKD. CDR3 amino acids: CAISLAGEGTDTQYF. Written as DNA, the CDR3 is TGTGCCATCAGTTTAGCGGGAGAAGGCACAGATACGCAGTATTTT.

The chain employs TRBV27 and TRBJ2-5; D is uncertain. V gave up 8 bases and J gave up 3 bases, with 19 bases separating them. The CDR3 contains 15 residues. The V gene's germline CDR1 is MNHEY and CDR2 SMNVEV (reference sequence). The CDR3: CASARYGEVEETQYF. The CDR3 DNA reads TGTGCCAGCGCACGCTATGGTGAAGTGGAAGAGACCCAGTACTTC.

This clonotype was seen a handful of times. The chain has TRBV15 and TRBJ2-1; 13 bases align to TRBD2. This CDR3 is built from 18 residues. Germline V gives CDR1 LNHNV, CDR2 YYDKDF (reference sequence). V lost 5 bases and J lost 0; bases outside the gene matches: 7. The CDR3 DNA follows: TGTGCCACCAGCCTCGGGACTAGCGGGACCAGCTCCTACAATGAGCAGTTCTTC. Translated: CATSLGTSGTSSYNEQFF. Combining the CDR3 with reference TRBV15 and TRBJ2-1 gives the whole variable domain DAMVIQNPRYQVTQFGKPVTLSCSQTLNHNVMYWYQQKSSQAPKLLFHYYDKDFNNEADTPDNFQSRRPNTSFCFLDIRSPGLGDTAMYLCATSLGTSGTSSYNEQFFGPGTRLTVL.

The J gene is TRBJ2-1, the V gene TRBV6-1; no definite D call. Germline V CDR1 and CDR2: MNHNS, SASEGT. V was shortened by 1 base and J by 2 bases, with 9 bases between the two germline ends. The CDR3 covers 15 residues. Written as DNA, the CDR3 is TGTGCCAGCAGTGAAGGAGTCACCACCTACAATGAGCAGTTCTTC. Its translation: CASSEGVTTYNEQFF.

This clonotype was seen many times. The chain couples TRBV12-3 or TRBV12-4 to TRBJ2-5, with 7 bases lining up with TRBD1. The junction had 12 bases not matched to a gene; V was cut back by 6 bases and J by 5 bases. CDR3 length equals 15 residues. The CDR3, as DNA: TGTGCCAGCAGCATCGTGACAGGGTTGTGGGAGACCCAGTACTTC. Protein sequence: CASSIVTGLWETQYF.

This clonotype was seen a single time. In DNA, the CDR3 is TGTGCCAGCAGCCTAAGACGTAGCGGGACGGAGACCCAGTACTTC. The encoded protein is CASSLRRSGTETQYF. The chain carries TRBV7-2 and TRBJ2-5; the match to TRBD2 covers 8 bases. The CDR3 runs to 15 residues. V shed 5 bases, J shed 5 bases, and the junction held 10 bases outside the gene matches. Germline loops: CDR1 SGHTA, CDR2 FQGNSA.

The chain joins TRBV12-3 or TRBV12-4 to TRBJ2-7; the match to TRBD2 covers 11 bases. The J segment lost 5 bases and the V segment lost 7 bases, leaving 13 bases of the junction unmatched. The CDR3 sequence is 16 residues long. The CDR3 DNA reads TGTGCCAGCACCATCAGCCTAGCGGGAGGTCGCGACGAGCAGTACTTC. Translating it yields CASTISLAGGRDEQYF.

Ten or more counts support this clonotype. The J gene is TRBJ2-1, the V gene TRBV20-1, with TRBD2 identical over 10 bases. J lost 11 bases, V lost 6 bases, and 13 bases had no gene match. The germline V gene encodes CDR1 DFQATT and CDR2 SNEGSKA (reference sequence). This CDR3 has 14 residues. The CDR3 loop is CSALAGGGTLQQFF. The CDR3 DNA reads TGCAGTGCCTTAGCGGGAGGAGGGACCCTTCAGCAGTTCTTC.

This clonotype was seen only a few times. CDR3 protein: CASSPTGREDTQYF. DNA for the CDR3: TGTGCCAGCTCACCGACCGGACGTGAAGATACGCAGTATTTT. The chain links TRBV18 to TRBJ2-3; D remains ambiguous. Germline CDR1 KGHSH, CDR2 LQKENI. The CDR3 runs 14 residues. Trimming left V 3 bases short and J 5 bases short, with 12 bases between.

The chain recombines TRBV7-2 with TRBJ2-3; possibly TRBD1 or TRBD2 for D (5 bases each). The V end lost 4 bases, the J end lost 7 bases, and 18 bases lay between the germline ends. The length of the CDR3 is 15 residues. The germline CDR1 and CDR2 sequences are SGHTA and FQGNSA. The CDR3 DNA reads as TGTGCCAGCAGCTCACCACGGGGACGGCGGCATACGCAGTATTTT. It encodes CASSSPRGRRHTQYF.

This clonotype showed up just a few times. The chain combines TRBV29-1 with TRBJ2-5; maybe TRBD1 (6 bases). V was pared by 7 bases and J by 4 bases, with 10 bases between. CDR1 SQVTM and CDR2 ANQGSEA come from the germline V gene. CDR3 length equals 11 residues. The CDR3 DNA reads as TGCAGCGGGGGGCGGTCAGAGACCCAGTACTTC. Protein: CSGGRSETQYF.

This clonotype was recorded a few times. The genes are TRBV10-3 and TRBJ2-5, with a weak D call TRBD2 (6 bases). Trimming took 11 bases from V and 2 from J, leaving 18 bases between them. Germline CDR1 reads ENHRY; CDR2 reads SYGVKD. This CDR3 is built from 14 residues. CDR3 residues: CAATSSRQQETQYF. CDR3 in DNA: TGTGCCGCAACTAGCAGCCGCCAACAAGAGACCCAGTACTTC.

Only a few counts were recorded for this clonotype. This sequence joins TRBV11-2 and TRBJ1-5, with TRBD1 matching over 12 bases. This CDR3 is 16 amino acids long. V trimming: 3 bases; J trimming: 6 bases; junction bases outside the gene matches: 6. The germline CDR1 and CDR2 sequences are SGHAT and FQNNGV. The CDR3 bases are TGTGCCAGCAGCTTGGGGGACAGGGGGCTAGGTCAGCCCCAGCATTTT. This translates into CASSLGDRGLGQPQHF.

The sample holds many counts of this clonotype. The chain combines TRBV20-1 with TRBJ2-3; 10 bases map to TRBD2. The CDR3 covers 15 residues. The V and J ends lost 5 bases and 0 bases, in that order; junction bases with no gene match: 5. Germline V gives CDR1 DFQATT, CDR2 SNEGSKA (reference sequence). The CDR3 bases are TGCAGTGCTCAATCGACTAGCGGGAGCACAGATACGCAGTATTTT. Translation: CSAQSTSGSTDTQYF.

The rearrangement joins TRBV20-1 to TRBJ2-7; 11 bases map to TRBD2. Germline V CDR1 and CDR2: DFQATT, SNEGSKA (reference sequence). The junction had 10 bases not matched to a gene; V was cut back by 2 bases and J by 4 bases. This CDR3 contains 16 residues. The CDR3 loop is CSARPPPSGGLYEQYF. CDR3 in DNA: TGCAGTGCTAGACCCCCACCTAGCGGGGGGCTTTACGAGCAGTACTTC.

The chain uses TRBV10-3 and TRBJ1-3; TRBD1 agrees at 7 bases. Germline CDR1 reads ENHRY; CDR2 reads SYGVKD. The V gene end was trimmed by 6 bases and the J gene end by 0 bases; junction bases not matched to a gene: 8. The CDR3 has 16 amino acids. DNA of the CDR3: TGTGCCATCAGGCCGGACAGGCGTCGCTCTGGAAACACCATATATTTT. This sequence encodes CAIRPDRRRSGNTIYF.

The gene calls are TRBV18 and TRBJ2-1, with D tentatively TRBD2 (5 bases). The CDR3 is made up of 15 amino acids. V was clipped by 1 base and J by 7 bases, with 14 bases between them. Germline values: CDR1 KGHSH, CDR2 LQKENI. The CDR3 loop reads CASSPRGDFGNEQFF. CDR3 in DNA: TGTGCCAGCTCACCACGGGGAGACTTTGGTAATGAGCAGTTCTTC.

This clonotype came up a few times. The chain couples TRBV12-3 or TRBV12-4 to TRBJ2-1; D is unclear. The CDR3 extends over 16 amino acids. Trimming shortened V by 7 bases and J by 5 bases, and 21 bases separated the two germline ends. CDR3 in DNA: TGTGCCAGCATTAACGGAAGATTAGACCCCAACAATGAGCAGTTCTTC. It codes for CASINGRLDPNNEQFF.

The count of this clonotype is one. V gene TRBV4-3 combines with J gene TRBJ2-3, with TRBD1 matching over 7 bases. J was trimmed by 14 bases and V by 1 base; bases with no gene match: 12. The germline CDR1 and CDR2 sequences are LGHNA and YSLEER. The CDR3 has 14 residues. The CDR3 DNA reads TGCGCCAGCAGCCAAGTCTATCCGGAACAGGGGAGGTATTTT. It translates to CASSQVYPEQGRYF.

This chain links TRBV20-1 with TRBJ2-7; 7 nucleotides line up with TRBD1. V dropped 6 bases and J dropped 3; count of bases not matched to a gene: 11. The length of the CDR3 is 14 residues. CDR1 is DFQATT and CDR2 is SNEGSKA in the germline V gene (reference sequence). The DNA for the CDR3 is TGCAGTGCCAAACCATCGACAGGGCTCTACGAGCAGTACTTC. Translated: CSAKPSTGLYEQYF.

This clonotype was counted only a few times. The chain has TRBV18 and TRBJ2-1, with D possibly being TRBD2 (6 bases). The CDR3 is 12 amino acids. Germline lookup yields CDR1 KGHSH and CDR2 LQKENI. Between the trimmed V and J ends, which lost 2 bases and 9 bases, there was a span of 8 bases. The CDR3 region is CASSPAGPEQFF. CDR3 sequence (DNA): TGTGCCAGCTCACCAGCGGGACCTGAGCAGTTCTTC.

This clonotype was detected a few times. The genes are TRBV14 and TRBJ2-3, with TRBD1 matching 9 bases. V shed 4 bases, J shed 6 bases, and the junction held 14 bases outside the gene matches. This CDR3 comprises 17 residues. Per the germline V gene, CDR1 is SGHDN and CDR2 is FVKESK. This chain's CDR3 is CASSRGRRDREWDTQYF. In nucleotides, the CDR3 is TGTGCCAGCAGCCGAGGGCGACGGGACAGGGAGTGGGATACGCAGTATTTT.

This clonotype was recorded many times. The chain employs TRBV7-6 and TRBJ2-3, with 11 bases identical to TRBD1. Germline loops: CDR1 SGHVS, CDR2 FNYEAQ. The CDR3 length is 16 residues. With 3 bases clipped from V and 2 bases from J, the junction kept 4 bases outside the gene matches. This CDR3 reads CASSFPDRGLTDTQYF. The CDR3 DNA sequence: TGTGCCAGCAGCTTTCCGGACAGGGGGCTCACAGATACGCAGTATTTT.

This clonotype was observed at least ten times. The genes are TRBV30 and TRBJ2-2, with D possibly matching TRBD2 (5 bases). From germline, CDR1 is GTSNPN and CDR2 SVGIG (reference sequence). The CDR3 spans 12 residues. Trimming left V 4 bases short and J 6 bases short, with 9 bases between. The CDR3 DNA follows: TGTGCCTGGACCAGCGGTCCCGGGGAGCTGTTTTTT. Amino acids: CAWTSGPGELFF.

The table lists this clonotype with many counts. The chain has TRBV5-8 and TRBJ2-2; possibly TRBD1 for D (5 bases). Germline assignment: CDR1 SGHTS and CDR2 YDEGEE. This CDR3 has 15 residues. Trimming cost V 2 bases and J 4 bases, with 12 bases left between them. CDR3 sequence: CASSFQGGRTGELFF. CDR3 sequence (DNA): TGTGCCAGCAGCTTCCAGGGCGGACGCACCGGGGAGCTGTTTTTT.

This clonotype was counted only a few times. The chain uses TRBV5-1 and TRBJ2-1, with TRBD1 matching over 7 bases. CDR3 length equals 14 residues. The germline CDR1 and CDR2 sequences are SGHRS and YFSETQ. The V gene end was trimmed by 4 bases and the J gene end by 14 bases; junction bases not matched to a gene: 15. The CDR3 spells CASSAGQAGGTEFF. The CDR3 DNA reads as TGCGCCAGCAGCGCCGGACAGGCCGGCGGAACGGAGTTCTTC.

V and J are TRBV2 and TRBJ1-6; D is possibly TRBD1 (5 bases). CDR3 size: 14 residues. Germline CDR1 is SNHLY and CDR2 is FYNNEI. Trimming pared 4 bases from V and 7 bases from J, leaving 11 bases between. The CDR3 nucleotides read TGTGCCAGCAGTGTTGGGACGACCAATTCACCCCTCCACTTT. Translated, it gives CASSVGTTNSPLHF.

CDR3 residues: CASSVPLAGHNEQFF. The CDR3 nucleotides read TGTGCCAGCAGCGTCCCCCTGGCGGGACACAATGAGCAGTTCTTC. The chain joins TRBV9 to TRBJ2-1; D may be TRBD2 (6 bases). Trimming removed 2 bases at V and 5 bases at J, with 14 bases between. Looked up from germline, CDR1 is SGDLS and CDR2 is YYNGEE. The CDR3 runs 15 residues.

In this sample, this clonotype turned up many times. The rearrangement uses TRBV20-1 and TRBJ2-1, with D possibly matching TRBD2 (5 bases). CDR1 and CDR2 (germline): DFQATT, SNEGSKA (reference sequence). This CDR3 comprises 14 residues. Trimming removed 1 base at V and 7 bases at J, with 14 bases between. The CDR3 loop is CSARGPGKLNEQFF. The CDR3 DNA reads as TGCAGTGCTAGAGGACCCGGGAAGTTAAATGAGCAGTTCTTC.

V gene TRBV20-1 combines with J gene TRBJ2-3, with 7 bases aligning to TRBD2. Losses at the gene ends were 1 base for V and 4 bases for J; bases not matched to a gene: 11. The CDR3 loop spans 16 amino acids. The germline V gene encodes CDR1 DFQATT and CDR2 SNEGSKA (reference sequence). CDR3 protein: CSARVRGRAGADTQYF. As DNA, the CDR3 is TGCAGTGCTAGAGTGCGAGGGAGGGCCGGCGCAGATACGCAGTATTTT.